What follows are 12 T cell receptor beta chains derived from one specimen sequenced in a study of molecular identifiers for immune sequencing clone quantification. TCRdb reprocessed the PCR reads with MiXCR, giving one entry per CDR3 protein. The repertoire holds over 50,000 distinct CDR3 sequences, with roughly 38% as singletons. The sequenced sample consisted of naive CD8+ T cells from blood, with Jurkat cell RNA spiked in. Documented subset: FACS-sorted CD8+CD4-CCR7+CD45RA+ naive T cells. The source is a human donor in good health. Some libraries in this study had Jurkat cell RNA spiked in.

Comments on this clonotype: One base away lies a much larger clone, so this may be a sequencing read error. V gene TRBV20-1 combines with J gene TRBJ2-3, with a tentative D call TRBD2 (7 bases). The germline V gene has CDR1 DFQATT and CDR2 SNEGSKA (reference sequence). The length of the CDR3 is 15 residues. Trimming shortened V by 1 base and J by 2 bases, and 13 bases separated the two germline ends. CDR3 sequence reads: CSARALGGATDTQYF. The CDR3 bases are TGCAGTGCTAGAGCTTTGGGGGGGGCCACAGATACGCAGTATTTT.

This clonotype was recorded at least ten times. The V gene is TRBV29-1, the J gene TRBJ2-3; D not certain. Germline V CDR1 and CDR2: SQVTM, ANQGSEA. The germline V and J ends were trimmed by 6 bases and 3 bases, with 13 bases remaining between them. The CDR3 extends over 13 amino acids. The chain's CDR3 is CSVMLKVTDTQYF. CDR3 nucleotide sequence: TGCAGCGTCATGCTTAAGGTGACAGATACGCAGTATTTT.

The V and J genes are TRBV6-5 and TRBJ2-7; possibly TRBD1 or TRBD2 for D (6 bases each). Germline V gene data show CDR1 as MNHEY and CDR2 as SVGAGI. CDR3 size: 16 residues. The ends were cut back, 1 base at V and 2 bases at J, with 15 bases in the middle. The CDR3 is CASSYWLAGEAYEQYF. The DNA of the CDR3 is TGTGCCAGCAGTTACTGGTTGGCAGGGGAGGCCTACGAGCAGTACTTC.

This clonotype was recorded at least ten times. The chain carries TRBV12-3 or TRBV12-4 and TRBJ1-5; maybe TRBD1 (5 bases). This CDR3 comprises 15 residues. Between the trimmed V and J ends, which lost 6 bases and 5 bases, there was a span of 17 bases. The CDR3 DNA is TGTGCCAGCAGCCCGCCGGGGCCTCAAGATCAGCCCCAGCATTTT. Protein: CASSPPGPQDQPQHF.

The chain employs TRBV19 and TRBJ2-1; TRBD1 agrees at 9 bases. The CDR3 is 15 residues long. The V gene's germline CDR1 is LNHDA and CDR2 SQIVND (reference sequence). V was clipped by 2 bases and J by 4 bases; unmatched bases: 3. Written as DNA, the CDR3 is TGTGCCAGTAGTATACCCGGGACAGGGTACAATGAGCAGTTCTTC. This sequence encodes CASSIPGTGYNEQFF.

Note on this clonotype: A much larger clone is a single base away; this may be a read error. The chain carries TRBV4-3 and TRBJ2-5; D is undetermined. V was cut by 0 bases and J by 1 base, with 9 bases left in between. From germline, CDR1 is LGHNA and CDR2 YSLEER. The CDR3 loop spans 15 amino acids. The CDR3 nucleotides read TGCGCCAGCAGCCAAGAGGACGACACCCAAGAGACCCAGTACTTC. This translates into CASSQEDDTQETQYF.

A few counts support this clonotype. This chain connects TRBV4-1 to TRBJ2-7, with D maybe TRBD1 (6 bases). This CDR3 is built from 16 residues. Germline V gives CDR1 MGHRA, CDR2 YSYEKL. V was shortened by 2 bases and J by 2 bases, with 16 bases between the two germline ends. For the CDR3, the DNA is TGCGCCAGCAGCCAAACCCCAACAGGGTTCACCTACGAGCAGTACTTC. Encoded protein: CASSQTPTGFTYEQYF.

The chain has TRBV14 and TRBJ2-7, with TRBD1 identical over 8 bases. This CDR3 is 14 amino acids long. The ends lost 5 bases at V and 5 bases at J; junction bases unmatched: 8. The germline gives CDR1 SGHDN, CDR2 FVKESK. The CDR3 here is CASSLWTGIDEQYF. The CDR3 region has the DNA TGTGCCAGCAGCTTATGGACAGGGATAGACGAGCAGTACTTC. The full variable domain, completed using reference TRBV14 and TRBJ2-7, is EAGVTQFPSHSVIEKGQTVTLRCDPISGHDNLYWYRRVMGKEIKFLLHFVKESKQDESGMPNNRFLAERTGGTYSTLKVQPAELEDSGVYFCASSLWTGIDEQYFGPGTRLTVT.

A word on this clonotype: One base away lies a much larger clone, so this may be a sequencing read error. The chain is built from TRBV28 and TRBJ2-7; D tentatively reads TRBD1 or TRBD2 (5 bases each). Deletions cut 8 bases from V and 0 bases from J, with 17 bases between. The CDR3 is 15 residues long. From germline, CDR1 is MDHEN and CDR2 SYDVKM. The CDR3: CASGFRGTRSYEQYF. Written as DNA, the CDR3 is TGTGCCAGCGGCTTTCGGGGCACCCGCTCCTACGAGCAGTACTTC.

A note on this clonotype: Its ends do not fully match the called genes, so a read error is possible. This chain links TRBV27 with TRBJ1-1; D is ambiguous. CDR1 and CDR2 (germline): MNHEY, SMNVEV (reference sequence). The CDR3 is 14 residues long. This CDR3 reads CASSPPPLDTEAYF. CDR3 DNA sequence: TGTGCCAGCAGTCCGCCCCCCCTCGACACTGAAGCTTACTTT.

This clonotype was detected only once. The genes are TRBV20-1 and TRBJ2-2, with 7 bases that match TRBD1. V lost 5 bases, J lost 0 bases, and 9 bases stayed unmatched. The CDR3 contains 16 residues. Looked up from germline, CDR1 is DFQATT and CDR2 is SNEGSKA (reference sequence). CDR3: CSAEQGNNANTGELFF. For the CDR3, the DNA is TGCAGTGCTGAACAGGGGAATAACGCGAACACCGGGGAGCTGTTTTTT.

This clonotype was recorded only once. Here the CDR3 omits its conserved ending phenylalanine or tryptophan, so a read error is the likely source. The chain is built from TRBV4-2 and TRBJ2-3; D remains ambiguous. With 5 bases removed from V and 2 bases from J, the gap between germline ends came to 14 bases. This CDR3 is built from 15 residues. The germline V gene encodes CDR1 LGHNA and CDR2 YNFKEQ. The CDR3 nucleotides are TGTGCCAGCAGCTCCCGTCCACCATTCACAGATACGCAGTATTAT. It yields the protein CASSSRPPFTDTQYY.